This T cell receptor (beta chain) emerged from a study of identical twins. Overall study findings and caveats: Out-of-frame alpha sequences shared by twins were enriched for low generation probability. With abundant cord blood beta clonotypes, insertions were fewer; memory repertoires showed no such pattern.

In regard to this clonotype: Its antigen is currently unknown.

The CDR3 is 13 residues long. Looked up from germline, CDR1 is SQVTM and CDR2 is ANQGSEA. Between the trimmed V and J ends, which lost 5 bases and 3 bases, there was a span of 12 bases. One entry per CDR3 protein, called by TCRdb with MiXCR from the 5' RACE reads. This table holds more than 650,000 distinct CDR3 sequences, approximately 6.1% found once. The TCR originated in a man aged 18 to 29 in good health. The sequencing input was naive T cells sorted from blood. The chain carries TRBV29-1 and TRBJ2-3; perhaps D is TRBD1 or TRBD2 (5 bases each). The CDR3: CSVPRDPTDTQYF. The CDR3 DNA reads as TGCAGCGTTCCCCGGGACCCTACAGATACGCAGTATTTT.